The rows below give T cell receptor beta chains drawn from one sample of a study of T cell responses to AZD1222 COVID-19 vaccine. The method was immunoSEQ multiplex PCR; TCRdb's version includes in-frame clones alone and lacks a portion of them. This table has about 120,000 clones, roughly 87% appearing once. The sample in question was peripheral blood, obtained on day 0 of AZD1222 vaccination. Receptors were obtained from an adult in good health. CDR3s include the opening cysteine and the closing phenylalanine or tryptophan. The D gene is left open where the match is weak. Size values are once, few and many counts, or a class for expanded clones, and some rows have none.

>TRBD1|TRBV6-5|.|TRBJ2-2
TGTGCCAGCAAGCCGGGACAGGAGAACACCGGGGAGCTGTTTTTT
CASKPGQENTGELFF
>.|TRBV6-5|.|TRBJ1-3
TGTGCCAGCAGTTACAGGATCCCTGGAAACACCATATATTTT
CASSYRIPGNTIYF
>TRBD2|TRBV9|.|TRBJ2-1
TGTGCCAGCAGCGTTGCGGGACTAGGACCAAATGAGCAGTTCTTC
CASSVAGLGPNEQFF
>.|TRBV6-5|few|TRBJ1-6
TGTGCCGGCCAGGGTACCCTCTATAATTCACCCCTCCACTTT
CAGQGTLYNSPLHF
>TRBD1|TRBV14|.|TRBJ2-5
TGTGCCAGCAGCCTACCTGGGACAGACCAAGAGACCCAGTACTTC
CASSLPGTDQETQYF
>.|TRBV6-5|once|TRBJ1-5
TGTGCCAGCAGCGACGGTCTAGGGCCCCAGCATTTT
CASSDGLGPQHF
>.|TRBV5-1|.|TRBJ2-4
TGCGCCAGCAGCTTGGATCTTAGATTGGGGGGAAACATTCAGTACTTC
CASSLDLRLGGNIQYF
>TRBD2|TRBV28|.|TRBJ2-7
TGTGCCAGCAGAGAGACTAGCGGGTCCTACGAGCAGTACTTC
CASRETSGSYEQYF
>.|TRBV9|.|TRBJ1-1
TGTGCCAGCAGCGTTTTCCTGAACACTGAAGCTTTCTTT
CASSVFLNTEAFF
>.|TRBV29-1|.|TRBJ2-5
TGCAGCGTTGAAGAAGTACAGGAAGAGACCCAGTACTTC
CSVEEVQEETQYF
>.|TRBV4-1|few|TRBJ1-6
TGCGCCAGCAGCCATTACCAGGTTAATTCACCCCTCCACTTT
CASSHYQVNSPLHF
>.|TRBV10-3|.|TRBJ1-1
TGTGCCATCAGTGACGTTACAGTTGAGTCTGAAGCTTTCTTT
CAISDVTVESEAFF
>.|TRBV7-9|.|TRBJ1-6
TGTGCCAGCAGCTTAGGGCCCCGGCATTCACCCCTCCACTTT
CASSLGPRHSPLHF
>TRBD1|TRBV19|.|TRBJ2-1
TGTGCCAGTAGCCCACCCGGACAGGGCAAGCGGGAGCAGTTCTTC
CASSPPGQGKREQFF
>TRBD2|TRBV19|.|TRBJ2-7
TGTGCCAGTAGTCCTAGCGGGGTACCCTACGAGCAGTACTTC
CASSPSGVPYEQYF
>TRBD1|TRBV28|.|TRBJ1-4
TGTGCCAGCACCCCGACAGGGTCAGTTAGCGGAAAACTGTTTTTT
CASTPTGSVSGKLFF
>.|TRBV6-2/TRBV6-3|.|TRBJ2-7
TGTGCCAGCAGTTCCCACTACGAGCAGTACTTC
CASSSHYEQYF
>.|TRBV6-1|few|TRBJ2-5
TGTGCCAGCAGTGAATCTCCCGACGGGGGTCGAGAGACCCAGTACTTC
CASSESPDGGRETQYF
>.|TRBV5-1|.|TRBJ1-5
TGCGCCAGCAGCTTGGCAGGGGCCGGGCAGCCCCAGCATTTT
CASSLAGAGQPQHF
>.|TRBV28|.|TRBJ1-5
TGTGCCAGCAGTGGGAGGTATCAGCCCCAGCATTTT
CASSGRYQPQHF
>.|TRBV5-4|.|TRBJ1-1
TGTGCCAGCAGCTTCGAAACGGTGAACACTGAAGCTTTCTTT
CASSFETVNTEAFF
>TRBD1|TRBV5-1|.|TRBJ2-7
TGCGCCAGCAGCCACGGACAGGGGGCCTACGAGCAGTACTTC
CASSHGQGAYEQYF